This section outlines one T cell receptor beta chain sequence together with its context. This clone was detected only once. Its antigen has not been determined. No much larger clone is present one base from it, and per-base qualities are unavailable. These data originate in a study of a mutant IDH1 vaccine in newly diagnosed glioma (dated by TCRdb to about 2021). The study in broad terms: In the chemotherapy-containing groups, vaccination started alongside temozolomide cycles, whereas in patients who had radiotherapy alone it started 4-6 weeks after radiotherapy. Of the approximately 32 treated patients, about 62% were male and approximately 38% were female, and the mean age was 40.4 years. Prior to enrollment, standard therapy consisting of radiotherapy alone, temozolomide alone, or radiochemotherapy with temozolomide had been administered to patients, with the combination being received by most patients. The week-35 safety follow-up took place at visit V12, and the week-47 end of study took place at visit V13. Six visits were used for peripheral blood collection: V03 (baseline), V05, V07, V10, V12 and V13. For exploratory analyses, approximately 23 treated patients had longitudinal TCRB deep sequencing done wherever samples were available. On the study overall, not on this receptor specifically: No apparent relationship was observed between pseudoprogression and alterations in the top peripheral T cell clonotypes detected by TCRB sequencing. It was noted by the authors that analyses of patient blood samples could not be reproduced owing to sample limitations. PBMC samples for TCRB deep sequencing were selected based on availability. Across multiple MHC alleles, vaccine-induced immune responses were seen in around 93% of patients.

This specimen's time point label, interpreted: week 35, safety follow-up. Each vaccine dose, consisting of 300 ug of a 20-mer mutant IDH1 peptide in Montanide, was administered subcutaneously with topical imiquimod. Patients received eight vaccinations in weeks 1, 3, 5, 7, 11, 15, 19 and 23, corresponding to visits V03 through V10. Donors had newly diagnosed WHO grade 3 or 4 IDH1-mutant astrocytomas with loss of nuclear ATRX. The samples were drawn from NOA16, a multicentre, single-arm, open-label phase I trial in Germany that tested a mutant IDH1 peptide vaccine in humans for the first time. Genomic DNA for TCRB sequencing was extracted from EDTA blood using the DNeasy Blood and Tissue Kit. Preparation of the library involved the immunoSEQ multiplex PCR assay. The hsTCRB Kit was used according to the manufacturer's protocol to amplify rearranged TCR beta chain sequences. An Illumina MiSeq was used to sequence the TCRB libraries. From the authors' description of their analysis: The kit vendor's proprietary platform handled demultiplexing, trimming and gene mapping. TCRdb mirrors the immuneACCESS table, restricted to in-frame sequences. Some clones are absent from its copies; in checked studies, under half trace to an unresolved V gene, and the reason for the others is unknown. V and J calls and clone size are those listed in that table; D and trimming were worked out from the DNA. Here the sample has tens of thousands of clones; more than 70% occur a single time. The ten most abundant clones make up 12% of the sample.

V trim: 2 bases; J trim: 5 bases; unmatched bases: 5. Based on the germline V gene, the CDR1 and CDR2 sequences are SNHLY and FYNNEI. The CDR3 goes from the cysteine to the phenylalanine over 14 residues. The kept DNA is CDR3 alone, 42 bases in frame from the first base. The sample in question was PBMCs, obtained from a glioma patient whose treatment included an IDH1 peptide vaccine. The origin of this receptor is a man younger than 35 with glioma. This sequence uses TRBV2 and TRBJ2-5, with 7 junctional bases fitting TRBD2. CDR3 loop: CASSEFAGAETQYF. At the DNA level, the sequence is TGTGCCAGCAGTGAATTTGCGGGAGCTGAGACCCAGTACTTC.